This passage covers 30 T cell receptor beta chains from one sample sequenced in a study of blood T cells in healthy people across ages. Sample-barcoded 5' priming and a J-beta primer mix drove a second PCR of about 6 to 12 cycles. In TCRdb, the 5' RACE reads were re-called with MiXCR into one record per CDR3 protein. The data contain 650,000 to 800,000 distinct CDR3 sequences, over 40% of them singletons. The specimen was blood. These receptor sequences come from a woman aged 80 or over in good health.

The chain links TRBV5-8 to TRBJ2-1; maybe TRBD1 (5 bases). The CDR3 extends over 16 amino acids. Germline V gene data show CDR1 as SGHTS and CDR2 as YDEGEE. V was pared by 4 bases and J by 2 bases, with 16 bases between. The CDR3 sequence is CASSGGRGRAYNEQFF. The CDR3 coding sequence is TGTGCCAGCAGCGGCGGTAGGGGCAGGGCCTACAATGAGCAGTTCTTC.

This clonotype has at least ten counts. The chain uses TRBV3-1 and TRBJ2-1, with D tentatively TRBD2 (7 bases). Germline loops: CDR1 LGHDT, CDR2 YNNKEL (reference sequence). V was shortened by 4 bases and J by 5 bases, with 15 bases between the two germline ends. The CDR3 consists of 15 residues. The CDR3 reads CASSPGGSFDNEQFF. The CDR3, as DNA: TGTGCCAGCAGCCCGGGGGGCAGTTTCGACAATGAGCAGTTCTTC.

This chain joins TRBV11-2 and TRBJ1-1, with 8 bases lining up with TRBD1. The germline CDR1 and CDR2 sequences are SGHAT and FQNNGV. The CDR3 has 14 residues. V was clipped by 7 bases and J by 1 base; unmatched bases: 5. CDR3 amino acids: CASTLGTGNTEAFF. The CDR3, as DNA: TGTGCCAGCACCCTCGGGACAGGGAACACTGAAGCTTTCTTT.

The genes are TRBV6-5 and TRBJ1-1; D is undetermined. The CDR3 consists of 13 residues. Germline loops: CDR1 MNHEY, CDR2 SVGAGI. Trimming took off 0 bases at V and 7 bases at J, with 9 bases between the two ends. CDR3 loop: CASSYSPEFEAFF. Here the CDR3 DNA reads TGTGCCAGCAGTTACTCGCCAGAGTTTGAAGCTTTCTTT.

This clonotype was seen at least ten times. The chain uses TRBV7-2 and TRBJ1-2; no clear D. With 5 bases removed from V and 4 bases from J, the gap between germline ends came to 11 bases. The CDR3 covers 13 residues. The germline gives CDR1 SGHTA, CDR2 FQGNSA. CDR3 region: CASSNGRTYGYTF. The CDR3 bases are TGTGCCAGCAGCAATGGACGGACCTATGGCTACACCTTC.

This clonotype appeared a few times. This may arise from a read error, as a much more abundant clone is one base away. The chain recombines TRBV20-1 with TRBJ1-2; D unclear. Germline loops: CDR1 DFQATT, CDR2 SNEGSKA (reference sequence). V shed 4 bases and J shed 5 bases, with 29 bases lying between them. This CDR3 comprises 18 residues. CDR3 sequence: CSAMVSKGARRVPYGYTF. The CDR3 nucleotides are TGCAGTGCTATGGTGTCTAAGGGAGCTCGGCGCGTGCCTTATGGCTACACCTTC.

The CDR3: CASRAAGGADTQYF. Written as DNA, the CDR3 is TGCGCCAGCAGGGCTGCGGGGGGAGCAGATACGCAGTATTTT. V and J are TRBV4-1 and TRBJ2-3, with TRBD2 matching 8 bases. V trimming: 6 bases; J trimming: 4 bases; junction bases outside the gene matches: 6. The CDR3 sequence is 14 residues long. The germline V gene encodes CDR1 MGHRA and CDR2 YSYEKL.

The chain combines TRBV13 with TRBJ2-7; D call uncertain. This CDR3 has 12 amino acids. V dropped 4 bases and J dropped 0 bases, with 4 bases sitting between them. Germline V lookup: CDR1 PRHDT, CDR2 FYEKMQ (reference sequence). The CDR3 region is CASSSFSYEQYF. Written as DNA, the CDR3 is TGTGCCAGCAGCTCCTTCTCCTACGAGCAGTACTTC. The full variable domain, in which reference TRBV13 and TRBJ2-7 provide the parts outside the CDR3, is AAGVIQSPRHLIKEKRETATLKCYPIPRHDTVYWYQQGPGQDPQFLISFYEKMQSDKGSIPDRFSAQQFSDYHSELNMSSLELGDSALYFCASSSFSYEQYFGPGTRLTVT.

This clonotype was counted between two and nine times. This may be a read error, as it is one base from a much larger clone. The rearrangement joins TRBV10-3 to TRBJ2-1; TRBD2 matches at 7 bases. The better agreement between TRBJ2-7 and the DNA end casts doubt on the J call. Germline V gene data show CDR1 as ENHRY and CDR2 as SYGVKD. CDR3 length: 15 residues. The chain's CDR3 is CAISGAGSSYNEQYF. DNA for the CDR3: TGTGCCATCAGCGGAGCGGGGAGCTCCTACAATGAGCAGTACTTC.

The J gene is TRBJ2-1, the V gene TRBV20-1, with 8 bases that match TRBD1. CDR1 and CDR2 (germline): DFQATT, SNEGSKA (reference sequence). V lost 6 bases and J lost 5; bases outside the gene matches: 9. This CDR3 has 14 amino acids. The DNA of the CDR3 is TGCAGTGCCTGGAACAGGGGGAGAGACAATGAGCAGTTCTTC. This codes for CSAWNRGRDNEQFF.

This clonotype appeared many times. The chain carries TRBV5-1 and TRBJ2-1; tentatively, D is TRBD2 (5 bases). V shed 1 base and J shed 5 bases, with 10 bases lying between them. Germline V gene sequence: CDR1 SGHRS, CDR2 YFSETQ. The CDR3 runs 14 residues. CDR3 DNA sequence: TGCGCCAGCAGCTTGCAGGAGGTAAACAATGAGCAGTTCTTC. Amino acid sequence: CASSLQEVNNEQFF.

Regarding this clonotype: A much larger clone differs from this one at a single base, so this may be a read error. The CDR3, as DNA: TGTGCCAGCAGCCCGGTAGGGACAATCGGGGAGCGGTACTTC. It is translated as CASSPVGTIGERYF. The genes are TRBV3-1 and TRBJ2-5, with D maybe TRBD1 (6 bases). Between the trimmed V and J ends, which lost 4 bases and 13 bases, there was a span of 22 bases. CDR1 is LGHDT and CDR2 is YNNKEL in the germline V gene (reference sequence). The CDR3 sequence is 14 residues long.

The V call is TRBV12-3 or TRBV12-4, the J call TRBJ2-7; D remains unclear. The CDR3 loop spans 15 amino acids. V shed 5 bases and J shed 0 bases, with 14 bases lying between them. The CDR3 region has the DNA TGTGCCAGCAGTCCCTGGTGGGGTAACTCCTACGAGCAGTACTTC. Protein product: CASSPWWGNSYEQYF.

The chain uses TRBV28 and TRBJ2-5; TRBD1 is a possible D gene (5 bases). This CDR3 is 16 amino acids long. The ends were cut back, 8 bases at V and 2 bases at J, with 21 bases in the middle. From germline, CDR1 is MDHEN and CDR2 SYDVKM. The CDR3 region is CASSTYPGKDQETQYF. The CDR3, as DNA: TGTGCCAGCTCTACCTACCCAGGGAAGGATCAAGAGACCCAGTACTTC.

The chain employs TRBV15 and TRBJ2-3, with D uncertain. V was cut by 3 bases and J by 4 bases, with 17 bases left in between. This CDR3 has 16 amino acids. The germline CDR1 and CDR2 sequences are LNHNV and YYDKDF (reference sequence). This CDR3 reads CATSSRSSGPADTQYF. CDR3 bases: TGTGCCACCAGCAGCAGAAGCTCCGGCCCGGCAGATACGCAGTATTTT.

The rearrangement joins TRBV10-3 to TRBJ1-4; D is undetermined. Germline V gives CDR1 ENHRY, CDR2 SYGVKD. Trimming shortened V by 9 bases and J by 0 bases, and 8 bases separated the two germline ends. The CDR3 consists of 13 residues. The CDR3 DNA sequence: TGTGCCATTAACAGTGCAACTAATGAAAAACTGTTTTTT. Amino acid sequence: CAINSATNEKLFF.

The gene calls are TRBV24-1 and TRBJ2-1; D not resolved. The J call may be in error: the DNA end matches TRBJ2-7 better. Germline-derived CDR1 and CDR2 are KGHDR and SFDVKD. This CDR3 is 12 amino acids long. The CDR3 nucleotides are TGTGCCACCAGTGATGTCTACAATGAGCAGTACTTC. Amino acids: CATSDVYNEQYF.

Only a few counts were recorded for this clonotype. The chain links TRBV3-1 to TRBJ1-5; 7 bases match TRBD1. There are 15 residues in the CDR3. Germline-derived CDR1 and CDR2 are LGHDT and YNNKEL (reference sequence). The ends lost 4 bases at V and 6 bases at J; junction bases unmatched: 9. CDR3 coding DNA: TGTGCCAGCAGCCCCAACCCACAGGGGAGTCAGCCCCAGCATTTT. It is translated as CASSPNPQGSQPQHF.

CDR3 region: CASSRSGGTYGYTF. CDR3 DNA sequence: TGTGCCAGCAGTCGGTCAGGGGGAACCTATGGCTACACCTTC. This chain connects TRBV12-3 or TRBV12-4 to TRBJ1-2; 7 bases align to TRBD1. The CDR3 is made up of 14 amino acids. After removal of 5 bases from V and 4 bases from J, the junction contained 7 bases not matched to a gene.

With regard to this clonotype: A read error may be the cause here, since a much bigger clone is one base away. This sequence joins TRBV12-3 or TRBV12-4 and TRBJ2-5, with D tentatively TRBD2 (7 bases). The CDR3 spans 13 residues. Trimming pared 5 bases from V and 1 base from J, leaving 8 bases between. The CDR3 DNA reads TGTGCCAGCAGTCGGGGGGCCCAAGAGACCCAGTACTTC. Amino acids: CASSRGAQETQYF.

About this clonotype: Given a much more abundant clone one base away, this may be a read error. This rearrangement joins TRBV15 to TRBJ2-3, with D uncertain. The CDR3 covers 13 residues. From germline, CDR1 is LNHNV and CDR2 YYDKDF (reference sequence). The CDR3 reads CAASPDRDNTQYF. CDR3 in DNA: TGTGCCGCCAGTCCAGATAGGGATAATACGCAGTATTTT.

This clonotype was seen repeatedly, ten times or more. The rearrangement joins TRBV20-1 to TRBJ2-7; D may match TRBD1 or TRBD2 (5 bases each). V lost 5 bases to trimming and J lost 5 bases, with 10 bases between them. Per the germline V gene, CDR1 is DFQATT and CDR2 is SNEGSKA (reference sequence). CDR3 size: 11 residues. CDR3 coding DNA: TGCAGTGCTCGACGGGACCACGAGCAGTACTTC. Protein product: CSARRDHEQYF.

The CDR3 loop is CASSTAEGTRYGYTF. CDR3 DNA sequence: TGTGCCAGCAGCACCGCCGAGGGGACGAGGTATGGCTACACCTTC. The chain uses TRBV7-2 and TRBJ1-2; D possibly corresponds to TRBD1 (5 bases). V shed 5 bases and J shed 5 bases, with 18 bases lying between them. Germline CDR1 reads SGHTA; CDR2 reads FQGNSA. This CDR3 has 15 residues.

J is TRBJ2-4 and V is TRBV4-2; D unresolved. V lost 1 base and J lost 10, with 8 bases in between. The germline CDR1 and CDR2 sequences are LGHNA and YNFKEQ. The CDR3 consists of 12 residues. CDR3 coding DNA: TGTGCCAGCAGCCAAGGCGGCCCGATTCAGTACTTC. Amino acids: CASSQGGPIQYF.

In regard to this clonotype: A single base separates this from a much larger clone, so it may be a read error. The gene calls are TRBV7-2 and TRBJ2-5; 10 bases agree with TRBD1. The CDR3 is 13 residues long. The V and J ends lost 4 bases and 11 bases, in that order; junction bases with no gene match: 7. Germline V lookup: CDR1 SGHTA, CDR2 FQGNSA. This CDR3 is CASSSHGTGVQYF. The CDR3 bases are TGTGCCAGCAGCTCCCATGGGACAGGGGTTCAGTACTTC.

This clonotype was detected ten times or more. The genes are TRBV20-1 and TRBJ2-7, with TRBD1 matching over 8 bases. In germline, CDR1 is DFQATT, CDR2 SNEGSKA (reference sequence). The CDR3 runs 14 residues. Losses at the gene ends were 5 bases for V and 5 bases for J; bases not matched to a gene: 11. CDR3 protein: CSAAKTGVRNEQYF. The DNA for the CDR3 is TGCAGTGCTGCGAAGACAGGGGTTAGGAACGAGCAGTACTTC.

V and J are TRBV2 and TRBJ2-3, with D maybe TRBD2 (6 bases). The CDR3 length is 13 residues. Germline CDR1 SNHLY, CDR2 FYNNEI. Deletions cut 5 bases from V and 8 bases from J, with 14 bases between. CDR3 in DNA: TGTGCCAGCAGTAGTTTGCGGGAAGGTACGCAGTATTTT. This encodes CASSSLREGTQYF.

The chain carries TRBV6-5 and TRBJ2-7; TRBD2 matches at 7 bases. Germline trimming cut 8 bases from V and 4 bases from J; bases unmatched to any gene: 11. Germline lookup yields CDR1 MNHEY and CDR2 SVGAGI. CDR3 length equals 14 residues. CDR3 sequence reads: CASGREGPRYEQYF. CDR3 sequence (DNA): TGTGCCAGCGGGAGGGAGGGCCCTCGTTACGAGCAGTACTTC.

V gene TRBV3-1 combines with J gene TRBJ2-6, with 8 positions matching TRBD2. With 4 bases clipped from V and 0 bases from J, the junction kept 8 bases outside the gene matches. This CDR3 region has 18 residues. Germline CDR1 and CDR2: LGHDT and YNNKEL (reference sequence). In DNA, the CDR3 is TGTGCCAGCAGCCCCACTAGCGGTCAAGCCTCTGGGGCCAACGTCCTGACTTTC. Protein sequence: CASSPTSGQASGANVLTF.

This clonotype was counted at least ten times. The V and J genes are TRBV5-8 and TRBJ2-2; the match to TRBD2 covers 10 bases. The germline V gene encodes CDR1 SGHTS and CDR2 YDEGEE. This CDR3 contains 15 residues. Trimming at V came to 4 bases and at J to 1 base, leaving 1 base not matched to a gene. This CDR3 reads CASSRTSGNTGELFF. CDR3 sequence (DNA): TGTGCCAGCAGCCGGACTAGCGGGAACACCGGGGAGCTGTTTTTT.